The present T cell receptor beta chain was sequenced within a study of T cells after yellow fever vaccination. At the level of the study: The authors prepared low-cell-number fractions using SMART-Seq v4 Ultra Low Input.

The CDR3 extends over 14 amino acids. V was trimmed by 8 bases and J by 0 bases, leaving 12 bases between them. Germline V gene lookup returns CDR1 SEHNR and CDR2 FQNEAQ (reference sequence). Study-wide points: Among all clonotypes, a small share was observed in both CD4 and CD8 compartments. In post-booster samples, most primary-vaccination clones reappeared (96% CD4, roughly 88% CD8).

Each CDR3 protein gets one entry after TCRdb re-called the 5' RACE reads with MiXCR. The sample yields about 340,000 distinct CDR3 sequences, almost 4% seen once. Regarding this clonotype: As yet, its antigen is unknown.

The clonotype comes from a man between 18 and 29 years old who received the YFV17D yellow fever vaccine. Sequencing used PBMCs, obtained 5 days after the yellow fever booster vaccination. The genes are TRBV7-9 and TRBJ2-3; no firm D call. CDR3 nucleotide sequence: TGTGCCAGCTGCCTATTCAGTAGCACAGATACGCAGTATTTT. Protein sequence: CASCLFSSTDTQYF.